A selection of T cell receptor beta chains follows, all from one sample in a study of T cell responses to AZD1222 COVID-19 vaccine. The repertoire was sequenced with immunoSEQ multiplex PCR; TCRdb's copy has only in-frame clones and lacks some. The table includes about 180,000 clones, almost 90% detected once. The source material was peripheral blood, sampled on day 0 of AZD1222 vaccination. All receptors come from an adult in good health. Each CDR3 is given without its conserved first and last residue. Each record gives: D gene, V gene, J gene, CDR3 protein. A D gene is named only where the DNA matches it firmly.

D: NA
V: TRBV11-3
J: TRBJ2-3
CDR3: ASCAGGTRDTQY

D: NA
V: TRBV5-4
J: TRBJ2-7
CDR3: ASSFGIGLTYEQY

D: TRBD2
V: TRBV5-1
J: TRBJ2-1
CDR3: ASSRSGTTNEQF

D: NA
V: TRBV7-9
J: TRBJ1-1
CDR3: ASSLRSVDPNTEAF

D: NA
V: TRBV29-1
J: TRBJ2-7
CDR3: SAGRGVLYEQY

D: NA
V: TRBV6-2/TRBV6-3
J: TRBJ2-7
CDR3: ASSYPKPGRISYEQY

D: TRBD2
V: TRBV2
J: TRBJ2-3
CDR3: ATRQGLAYTDTQY

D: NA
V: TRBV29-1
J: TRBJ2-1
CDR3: SHLGIVNEQF

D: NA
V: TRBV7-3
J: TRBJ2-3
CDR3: ASSWLPFHSSTDTQY

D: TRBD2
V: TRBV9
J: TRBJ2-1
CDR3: ASSVMTSGGSYNEQF

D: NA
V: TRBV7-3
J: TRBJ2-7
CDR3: ASSPAPSTGPYEQY

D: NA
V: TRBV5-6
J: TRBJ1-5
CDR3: ASSLAEARNNQPQH

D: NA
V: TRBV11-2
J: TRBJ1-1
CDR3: ASSRMPGPNTEAF

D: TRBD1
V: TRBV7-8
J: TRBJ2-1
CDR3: ASSSLPISGQGRNEQF

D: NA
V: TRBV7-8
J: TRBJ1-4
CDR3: ASSLGRGEKLF

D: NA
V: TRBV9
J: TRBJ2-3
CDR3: ASSVVGSFSNTDTQY

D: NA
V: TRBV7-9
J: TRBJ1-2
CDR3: ASSLRQYGYT

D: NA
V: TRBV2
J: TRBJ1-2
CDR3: ASSEKWGARVYGYT

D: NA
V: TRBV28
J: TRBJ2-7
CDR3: ASSSIGTGSYEQY

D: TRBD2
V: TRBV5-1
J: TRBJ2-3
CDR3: ASSLDAGGTDTQY

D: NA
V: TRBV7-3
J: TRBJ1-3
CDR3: ASSLTPGNTIY

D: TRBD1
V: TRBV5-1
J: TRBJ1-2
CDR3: ASSLGTGVGYT

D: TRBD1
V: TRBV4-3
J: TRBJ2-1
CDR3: ASSQGRDRNNEQF

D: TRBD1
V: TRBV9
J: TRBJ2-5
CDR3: ASSEATGVGETQY

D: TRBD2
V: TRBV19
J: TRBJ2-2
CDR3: ASRLAGNTGELF

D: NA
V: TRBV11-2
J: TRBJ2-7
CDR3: ASNPGGTYEQY

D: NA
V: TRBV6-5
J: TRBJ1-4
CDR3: ASSPLGGGGEKLF

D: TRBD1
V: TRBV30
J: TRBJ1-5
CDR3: AWSVLSGGNQPQH

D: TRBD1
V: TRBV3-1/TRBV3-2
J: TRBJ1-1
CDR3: ASRRTGGAGGTEAF

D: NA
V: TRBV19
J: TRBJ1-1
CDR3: ASSDSGAGNTEAF

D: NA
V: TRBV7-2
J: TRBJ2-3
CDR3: ASSWRQVPQADTQY